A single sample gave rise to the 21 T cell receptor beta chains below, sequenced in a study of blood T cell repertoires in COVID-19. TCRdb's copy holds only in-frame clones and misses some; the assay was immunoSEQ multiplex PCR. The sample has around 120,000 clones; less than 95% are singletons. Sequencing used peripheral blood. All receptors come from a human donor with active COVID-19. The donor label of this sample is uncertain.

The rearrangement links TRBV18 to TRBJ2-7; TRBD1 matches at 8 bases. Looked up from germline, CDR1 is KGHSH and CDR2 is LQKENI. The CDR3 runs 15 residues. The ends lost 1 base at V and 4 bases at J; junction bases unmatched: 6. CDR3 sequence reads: CASSPLRDRTYEQYF. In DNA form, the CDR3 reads TGTGCCAGCTCACCACTCCGGGACAGGACATACGAGCAGTACTTC.

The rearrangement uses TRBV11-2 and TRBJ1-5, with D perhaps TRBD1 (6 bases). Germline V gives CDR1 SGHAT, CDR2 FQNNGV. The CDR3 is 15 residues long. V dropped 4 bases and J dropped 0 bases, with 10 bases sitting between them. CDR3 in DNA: TGTGCCAGCAGCTCGGACAGACATAGCAATCAGCCCCAGCATTTT. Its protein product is CASSSDRHSNQPQHF.

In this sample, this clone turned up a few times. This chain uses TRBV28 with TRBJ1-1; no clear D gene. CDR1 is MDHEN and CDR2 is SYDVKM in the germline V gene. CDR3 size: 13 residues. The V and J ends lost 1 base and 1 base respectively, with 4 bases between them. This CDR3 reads CASSLYGNTEAFF. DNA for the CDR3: TGTGCCAGCAGTTTATACGGGAACACTGAAGCTTTCTTT.

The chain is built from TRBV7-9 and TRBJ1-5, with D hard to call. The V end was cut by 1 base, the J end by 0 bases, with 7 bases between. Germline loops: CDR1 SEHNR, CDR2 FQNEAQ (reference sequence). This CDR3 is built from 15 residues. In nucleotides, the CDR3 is TGTGCCAGCAGCTTAGGACTTTATAGCAATCAGCCCCAGCATTTT. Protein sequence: CASSLGLYSNQPQHF. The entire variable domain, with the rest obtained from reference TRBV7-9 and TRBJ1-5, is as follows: DTGVSQNPRHKITKRGQNVTFRCDPISEHNRLYWYRQTLGQGPEFLTYFQNEAQLEKSRLLSDRFSAERPKGSFSTLEIQRTEQGDSAMYLCASSLGLYSNQPQHFGDGTRLSIL.

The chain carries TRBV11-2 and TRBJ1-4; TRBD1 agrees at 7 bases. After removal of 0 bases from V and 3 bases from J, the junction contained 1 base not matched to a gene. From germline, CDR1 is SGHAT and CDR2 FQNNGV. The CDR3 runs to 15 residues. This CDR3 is CASSLEGQPNEKLFF. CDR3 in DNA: TGTGCCAGCAGCTTAGAGGGACAGCCTAATGAAAAACTGTTTTTT.

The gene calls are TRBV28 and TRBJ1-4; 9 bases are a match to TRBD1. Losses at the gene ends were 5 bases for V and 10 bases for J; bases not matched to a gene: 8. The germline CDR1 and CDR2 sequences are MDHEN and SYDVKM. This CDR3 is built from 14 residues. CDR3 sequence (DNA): TGTGCCAGCAGTCCGGGACAGGGTCCGGGAAAACTGTTTTTT. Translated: CASSPGQGPGKLFF. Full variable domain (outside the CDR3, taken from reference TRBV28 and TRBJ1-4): DVKVTQSSRYLVKRTGEKVFLECVQDMDHENMFWYRQDPGLGLRLIYFSYDVKMKEKGDIPEGYSVSREKKERFSLILESASTNQTSMYLCASSPGQGPGKLFFGSGTQLSVL.

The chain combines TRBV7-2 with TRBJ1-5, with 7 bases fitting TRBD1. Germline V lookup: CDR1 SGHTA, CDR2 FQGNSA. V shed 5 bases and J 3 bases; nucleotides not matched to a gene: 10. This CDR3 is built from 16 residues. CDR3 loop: CASSLNRDSFNQPQHF. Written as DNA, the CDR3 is TGTGCCAGCAGCCTCAACCGGGACAGCTTCAATCAGCCCCAGCATTTT. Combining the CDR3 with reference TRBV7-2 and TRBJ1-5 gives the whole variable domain GAGVSQSPSNKVTEKGKDVELRCDPISGHTALYWYRQSLGQGLEFLIYFQGNSAPDKSGLPSDRFSAERTGGSVSTLTIQRTQQEDSAVYLCASSLNRDSFNQPQHFGDGTRLSIL.

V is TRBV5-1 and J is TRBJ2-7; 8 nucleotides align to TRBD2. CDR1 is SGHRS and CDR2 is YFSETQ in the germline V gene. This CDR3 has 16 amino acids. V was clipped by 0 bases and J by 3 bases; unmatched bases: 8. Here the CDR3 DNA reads TGCGCCAGCAGCTTGGTGGGCCCAGCGGGGGACTACGAGCAGTACTTC. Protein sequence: CASSLVGPAGDYEQYF.

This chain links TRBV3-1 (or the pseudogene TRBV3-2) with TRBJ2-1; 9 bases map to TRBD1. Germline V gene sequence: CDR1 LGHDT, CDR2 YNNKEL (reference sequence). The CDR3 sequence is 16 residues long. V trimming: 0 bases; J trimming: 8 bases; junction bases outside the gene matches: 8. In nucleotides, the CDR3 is TGTGCCAGCAGCCAAGATCGGGGGACAGGGAAGCATGAGCAGTTCTTC. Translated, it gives CASSQDRGTGKHEQFF.

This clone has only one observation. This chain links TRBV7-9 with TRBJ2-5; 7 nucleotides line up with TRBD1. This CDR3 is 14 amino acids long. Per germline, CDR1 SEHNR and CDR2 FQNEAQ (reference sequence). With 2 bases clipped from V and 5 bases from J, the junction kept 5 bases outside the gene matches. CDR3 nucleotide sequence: TGTGCCAGCAGCTTACGGGACAGCTCGGAGACCCAGTACTTC. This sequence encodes CASSLRDSSETQYF.

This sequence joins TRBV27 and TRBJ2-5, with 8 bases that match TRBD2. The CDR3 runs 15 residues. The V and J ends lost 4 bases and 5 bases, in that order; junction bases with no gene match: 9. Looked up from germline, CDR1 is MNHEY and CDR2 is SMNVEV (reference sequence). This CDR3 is CASSSPGGGQETQYF. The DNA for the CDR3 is TGTGCCAGCAGTTCCCCGGGGGGGGGCCAGGAGACCCAGTACTTC.

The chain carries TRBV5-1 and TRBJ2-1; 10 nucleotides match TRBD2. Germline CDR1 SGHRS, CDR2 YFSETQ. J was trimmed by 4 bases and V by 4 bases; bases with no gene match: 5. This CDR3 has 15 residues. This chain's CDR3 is CASSQERGGYNEQFF. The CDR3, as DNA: TGCGCCAGCAGCCAGGAGCGGGGGGGATACAATGAGCAGTTCTTC.

The CDR3 DNA reads TGTGCCAGCAGCTTGGGGACAGGGGAAACTTCACCCCTCCACTTT. Translation gives CASSLGTGETSPLHF. This chain uses TRBV5-6 with TRBJ1-6, with 9 bases lining up with TRBD1. In germline, CDR1 is SGHDT, CDR2 YYEEEE. The V gene end was trimmed by 0 bases and the J gene end by 9 bases; junction bases not matched to a gene: 4. The CDR3 has 15 residues.

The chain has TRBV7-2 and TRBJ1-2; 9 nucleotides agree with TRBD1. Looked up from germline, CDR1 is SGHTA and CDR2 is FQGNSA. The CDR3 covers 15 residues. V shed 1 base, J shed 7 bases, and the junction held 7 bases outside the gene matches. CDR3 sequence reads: CASSLGPGTGIGYTF. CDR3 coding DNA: TGTGCCAGCAGCTTAGGACCCGGGACAGGGATTGGCTACACCTTC.

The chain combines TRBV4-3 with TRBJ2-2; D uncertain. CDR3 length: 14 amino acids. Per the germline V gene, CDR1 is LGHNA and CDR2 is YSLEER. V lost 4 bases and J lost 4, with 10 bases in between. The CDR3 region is CASSLTTATGELFF. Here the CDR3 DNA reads TGCGCCAGCAGCCTCACGACTGCCACCGGGGAGCTGTTTTTT.

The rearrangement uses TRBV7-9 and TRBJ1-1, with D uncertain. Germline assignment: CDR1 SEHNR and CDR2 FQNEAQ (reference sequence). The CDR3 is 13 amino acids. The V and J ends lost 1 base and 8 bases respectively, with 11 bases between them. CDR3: CASSLVGSQEAFF. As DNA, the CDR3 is TGTGCCAGCAGCTTAGTTGGGAGCCAGGAAGCTTTCTTT.

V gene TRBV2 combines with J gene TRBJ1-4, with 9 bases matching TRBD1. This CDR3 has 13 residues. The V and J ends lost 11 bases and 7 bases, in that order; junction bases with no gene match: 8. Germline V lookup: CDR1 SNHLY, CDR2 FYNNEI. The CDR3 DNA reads TGTGCCGGAACGGGACAGGGTCGTGAAAAACTGTTTTTT. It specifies CAGTGQGREKLFF. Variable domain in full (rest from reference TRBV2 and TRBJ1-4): EPEVTQTPSHQVTQMGQEVILRCVPISNHLYFYWYRQILGQKVEFLVSFYNNEISEKSEIFDDQFSVERPDGSNFTLKIRSTKLEDSAMYFCAGTGQGREKLFFGSGTQLSVL.

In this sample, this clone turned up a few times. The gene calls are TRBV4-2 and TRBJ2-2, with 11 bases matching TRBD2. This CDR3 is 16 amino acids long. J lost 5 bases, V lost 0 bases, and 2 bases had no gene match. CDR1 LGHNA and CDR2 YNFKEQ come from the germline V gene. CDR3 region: CASSQELAGETGELFF. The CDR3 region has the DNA TGTGCCAGCAGCCAAGAACTAGCGGGAGAGACCGGGGAGCTGTTTTTT.

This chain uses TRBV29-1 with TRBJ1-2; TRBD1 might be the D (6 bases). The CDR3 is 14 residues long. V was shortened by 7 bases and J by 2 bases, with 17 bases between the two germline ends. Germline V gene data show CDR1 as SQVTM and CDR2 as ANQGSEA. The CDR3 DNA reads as TGCAGCGCCCCAAGGGGGGGCGGCAACTATGGCTACACCTTC. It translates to CSAPRGGGNYGYTF.

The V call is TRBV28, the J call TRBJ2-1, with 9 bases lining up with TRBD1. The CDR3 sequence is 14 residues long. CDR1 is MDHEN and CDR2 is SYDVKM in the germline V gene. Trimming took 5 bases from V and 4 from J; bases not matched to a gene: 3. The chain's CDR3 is CASSIGQGYNEQFF. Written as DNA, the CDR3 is TGTGCCAGCAGTATAGGACAGGGGTACAATGAGCAGTTCTTC.

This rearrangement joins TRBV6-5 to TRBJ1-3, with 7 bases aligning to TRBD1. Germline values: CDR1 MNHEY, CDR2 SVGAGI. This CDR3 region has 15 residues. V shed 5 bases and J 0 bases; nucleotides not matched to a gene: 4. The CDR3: CASSRQGRSGNTIYF. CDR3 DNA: TGTGCCAGCAGTCGACAGGGCCGCTCTGGAAACACCATATATTTT.